A selection of T cell receptor beta chains follows, all from one sample in a study of T cell repertoires in cytomegalovirus infection. MiXCR, run by TCRdb on the reads, gives a single entry per CDR3 protein. The sample has around 110,000 distinct CDR3 sequences, 10% seen once. These receptors have no identified antigens. Sequenced material: PBMCs, sequenced either directly or after in vitro stimulation (not recorded which). These receptors originate from a human donor in good health (CMV status not recorded). Some clones in this sample may be carry-over from other donors' samples. Both conserved end residues are part of each CDR3. The D gene is left open where the match is weak. Some rows mark clone size as missing; the rest say once, few, many or name a class of expanded clone.

clone_size: NA; v_call: TRBV29-1; j_call: TRBJ2-1; d_call: TRBD2; cdr3_nt: TGCAGCGTAGCCGGGACTAGCGGGACTCGATCATCTGAGCAGTTCTTC; cdr3_aa: CSVAGTSGTRSSEQFF
clone_size: many; v_call: TRBV5-1; j_call: TRBJ1-1; d_call: NA; cdr3_nt: TGCGCCAGCAGCCGGAGGCCTCTTGAGGGACTGAACACTGAAGCTTTCTTT; cdr3_aa: CASSRRPLEGLNTEAFF
clone_size: many; v_call: TRBV7-4; j_call: TRBJ2-4; d_call: TRBD2; cdr3_nt: TGTGCCAGCAGCTGCGGGAGGGGTCTATTACTAGCCAAAAACATTCAGTACTTC; cdr3_aa: CASSCGRGLLLAKNIQYF
clone_size: many; v_call: TRBV7-2; j_call: TRBJ2-7; d_call: NA; cdr3_nt: TGTGCCAGCAGCTTATCGGGGGCTATGCACGAGCAGTACTTC; cdr3_aa: CASSLSGAMHEQYF
clone_size: NA; v_call: TRBV18; j_call: TRBJ2-3; d_call: NA; cdr3_nt: TGTGCCAGCTCACCTCCCCGCGGTGGAGATACGCAGTATTTT; cdr3_aa: CASSPPRGGDTQYF
clone_size: many; v_call: TRBV6-2/TRBV6-3; j_call: TRBJ1-1; d_call: NA; cdr3_nt: TGTGCCAGCAGTCCTGGCAACACTGAAGCTTTCTTT; cdr3_aa: CASSPGNTEAFF
clone_size: once; v_call: TRBV10-3; j_call: TRBJ1-5; d_call: NA; cdr3_nt: TGTGCCATTGGGAATAGCAATCAGCCCCAGCATTTT; cdr3_aa: CAIGNSNQPQHF
clone_size: many; v_call: TRBV11-3; j_call: TRBJ1-6; d_call: NA; cdr3_nt: TGTGCCAGCAGCTTAGATCAAACCGGGAGCTCCTATAATTCACCCCTCCACTTT; cdr3_aa: CASSLDQTGSSYNSPLHF
clone_size: NA; v_call: TRBV15; j_call: TRBJ1-5; d_call: NA; cdr3_nt: TGTGCCACCAGCAGAGGGGCAGGGTCAGGACAGCCCCAGCATTTT; cdr3_aa: CATSRGAGSGQPQHF
clone_size: many; v_call: TRBV6-1; j_call: TRBJ2-2; d_call: NA; cdr3_nt: TGTGCCAGCAGTGAATGGGGGGTAACGGGGGAGCTGTTTTTT; cdr3_aa: CASSEWGVTGELFF
clone_size: few; v_call: TRBV11-3; j_call: TRBJ2-1; d_call: TRBD1; cdr3_nt: TGTGCCAGCAGCCCGACCGGGACAGGGGGGCAAAATGAGCAGTTCTTC; cdr3_aa: CASSPTGTGGQNEQFF
clone_size: NA; v_call: TRBV11-1; j_call: TRBJ2-1; d_call: NA; cdr3_nt: TGTGCCAGCACCACAACCGGGGACACGCTTTGGGATGAGCAGTTCTTC; cdr3_aa: CASTTTGDTLWDEQFF
clone_size: many; v_call: TRBV20-1; j_call: TRBJ2-1; d_call: TRBD2; cdr3_nt: TGCAGTGCTAGAGGACTAGCGGGAAATGAGCAGTTCTTC; cdr3_aa: CSARGLAGNEQFF
clone_size: few; v_call: TRBV11-2; j_call: TRBJ2-3; d_call: NA; cdr3_nt: TGTGCCAGCAGCTTGGGGACCTTAGATGTCTCTGATACGCAGTATTTT; cdr3_aa: CASSLGTLDVSDTQYF
clone_size: few; v_call: TRBV19; j_call: TRBJ2-2; d_call: TRBD2; cdr3_nt: TGTGCCAGTAGTAGTGGAGCGGGAGGTAGCACCGGGGAGCTGTTTTTT; cdr3_aa: CASSSGAGGSTGELFF
clone_size: NA; v_call: TRBV7-2; j_call: TRBJ2-5; d_call: TRBD1; cdr3_nt: TGTGCCAGCAGCTTTGACAGGGGAGGCGAGACCCAGCACTTC; cdr3_aa: CASSFDRGGETQHF
clone_size: NA; v_call: TRBV18; j_call: TRBJ2-3; d_call: NA; cdr3_nt: TGTGCCAGCTCGGGTCCGTCAGGGGGCACAGATACGCAGTATTTT; cdr3_aa: CASSGPSGGTDTQYF
clone_size: many; v_call: TRBV6-1; j_call: TRBJ2-1; d_call: NA; cdr3_nt: TGTGCCAGCAGTGAAGGGCAGGTAGCCTACAATGAGCAGTTCTTC; cdr3_aa: CASSEGQVAYNEQFF
clone_size: NA; v_call: TRBV13; j_call: TRBJ2-7; d_call: NA; cdr3_nt: TGTGCCAGCAGCCCACCCCGGCCCCGCTCCTACGAGCAGTACTTC; cdr3_aa: CASSPPRPRSYEQYF
clone_size: few; v_call: TRBV12-3/TRBV12-4; j_call: TRBJ2-3; d_call: TRBD2; cdr3_nt: TGTGCCAGCAGTACCCGCCCTAGCGGGGATTCAGATACGCAGTATTTT; cdr3_aa: CASSTRPSGDSDTQYF
clone_size: many; v_call: TRBV7-9; j_call: TRBJ2-7; d_call: NA; cdr3_nt: TGTGCCAGCAGCGCCGGGAGTTACGAGCAGTACTTC; cdr3_aa: CASSAGSYEQYF
clone_size: few; v_call: TRBV6-2/TRBV6-3; j_call: TRBJ2-1; d_call: TRBD2; cdr3_nt: TGTGCCAGCAGTAACTTAGCGGGAGGGCCGGGCAATGAGCAGTTCTTC; cdr3_aa: CASSNLAGGPGNEQFF
clone_size: many; v_call: TRBV11-3; j_call: TRBJ1-2; d_call: NA; cdr3_nt: TGTGCCAGCAGCTCCCAAGACAGAGCTAACTATGGCTACACCTTC; cdr3_aa: CASSSQDRANYGYTF
clone_size: few; v_call: TRBV12-5; j_call: TRBJ2-2; d_call: TRBD1; cdr3_nt: TGTGCTAGTGGTTTGGGGACAGGGGCGATCACCGGGGAGCTGTTTTTT; cdr3_aa: CASGLGTGAITGELFF
clone_size: once; v_call: TRBV19; j_call: TRBJ2-3; d_call: NA; cdr3_nt: TGTGCCAGTAGTATCTACGGCGCCACAGATACGCAGTATTTT; cdr3_aa: CASSIYGATDTQYF
clone_size: many; v_call: TRBV27; j_call: TRBJ2-7; d_call: NA; cdr3_nt: TGTGCCAGCAGTTTAAGTGGCTTAGACGAGCAGTACTTC; cdr3_aa: CASSLSGLDEQYF
clone_size: NA; v_call: TRBV11-3; j_call: TRBJ1-1; d_call: NA; cdr3_nt: TGTGCCAGCAGCTTTAAAGCAGACACTGAAGCTTTCTTT; cdr3_aa: CASSFKADTEAFF
clone_size: many; v_call: TRBV20-1; j_call: TRBJ2-7; d_call: TRBD2; cdr3_nt: TGCAGTGCTAGAGACTCCCTAGCGGGAGACATGCAGTACTTC; cdr3_aa: CSARDSLAGDMQYF
clone_size: NA; v_call: TRBV7-9; j_call: TRBJ1-2; d_call: TRBD1; cdr3_nt: TGTGCCAGCGGAGGACAGGGGATTGGGGGCTACACCTTC; cdr3_aa: CASGGQGIGGYTF
clone_size: NA; v_call: TRBV6-5; j_call: TRBJ1-6; d_call: TRBD1; cdr3_nt: TGTGCCAGCAGTGCAAGACAGGGAAGCAATTCACCCCTCCACTTT; cdr3_aa: CASSARQGSNSPLHF
clone_size: many; v_call: TRBV11-3; j_call: TRBJ2-3; d_call: NA; cdr3_nt: TGTGCCAGCAGCTTAAGGGCCGGCCCCACCCGGGGTACGCAGTATTTT; cdr3_aa: CASSLRAGPTRGTQYF
clone_size: many; v_call: TRBV6-6; j_call: TRBJ2-2; d_call: NA; cdr3_nt: TGTGCCAGCAGTTCAGACAGTACCGGGGAGCTGTTTTTT; cdr3_aa: CASSSDSTGELFF
clone_size: NA; v_call: TRBV19; j_call: TRBJ2-6; d_call: NA; cdr3_nt: TGTGCCCGCGCTGGACACTGGTCCTCTGGGGCCAACGTCCTGACTTTC; cdr3_aa: CARAGHWSSGANVLTF
clone_size: NA; v_call: TRBV6-2/TRBV6-3; j_call: TRBJ2-5; d_call: TRBD2; cdr3_nt: TGTGCCAGCAGGGGGACTAGCGGGCAACAAGAGACCCAGTACTTC; cdr3_aa: CASRGTSGQQETQYF
clone_size: NA; v_call: TRBV6-5; j_call: TRBJ2-6; d_call: NA; cdr3_nt: TGTGCCAGCAGTTACTCGAATAAACGGCAGAGGTATATCTCTGGGGCCAACGTCCTGACTTTC; cdr3_aa: CASSYSNKRQRYISGANVLTF
clone_size: many; v_call: TRBV7-3; j_call: TRBJ2-1; d_call: TRBD2; cdr3_nt: TGTGCCAGCAGTTTAAGCGGGAGGGGATACAATGAGCAGTTCTTC; cdr3_aa: CASSLSGRGYNEQFF
clone_size: many; v_call: TRBV6-1; j_call: TRBJ1-5; d_call: NA; cdr3_nt: TGTGCCAGCAGTGAACGGGGGATCGGCAATCAGCCCCAGCATTTT; cdr3_aa: CASSERGIGNQPQHF
clone_size: once; v_call: TRBV15; j_call: TRBJ2-1; d_call: NA; cdr3_nt: TGTGCCACCAGCAGAGAGCTTTTACGACAGAAGGGCAATGAGCAGTTCTTC; cdr3_aa: CATSRELLRQKGNEQFF
clone_size: many; v_call: TRBV10-3; j_call: TRBJ1-5; d_call: TRBD1; cdr3_nt: TGTGCCATATCCGGGACAGGGGTCAATCAGCCCCAGCATTTT; cdr3_aa: CAISGTGVNQPQHF
clone_size: NA; v_call: TRBV14; j_call: TRBJ2-7; d_call: TRBD2; cdr3_nt: TGTGCCAGCAGCCAAGGCCTAGCGGGACCCTACGAGCAGTACTTC; cdr3_aa: CASSQGLAGPYEQYF
clone_size: many; v_call: TRBV12-3/TRBV12-4; j_call: TRBJ1-4; d_call: NA; cdr3_nt: TGTGCCAGCAGTTTCGGGACATGGGACGAAAAACTGTTTTTT; cdr3_aa: CASSFGTWDEKLFF
clone_size: few; v_call: TRBV7-9; j_call: TRBJ2-5; d_call: NA; cdr3_nt: TGTGCCAGCAGCTTAGGCCTACAGCAAGAGACCCAGTACTTC; cdr3_aa: CASSLGLQQETQYF
clone_size: NA; v_call: TRBV12-3/TRBV12-4; j_call: TRBJ1-1; d_call: NA; cdr3_nt: TGTGCCAGCAGTTTAGCCTTAGTCTCGGCTTTCTTT; cdr3_aa: CASSLALVSAFF
clone_size: many; v_call: TRBV10-3; j_call: TRBJ2-3; d_call: NA; cdr3_nt: TGTGCCATCAGTGCAAGCAGCGGTAACACAGATACGCAGTATTTT; cdr3_aa: CAISASSGNTDTQYF
clone_size: many; v_call: TRBV11-2; j_call: TRBJ2-2; d_call: NA; cdr3_nt: TGTGCCAGCAGCTTGGGGTTGGGCAGGAACACCGGGGAGCTGTTTTTT; cdr3_aa: CASSLGLGRNTGELFF
clone_size: NA; v_call: TRBV28; j_call: TRBJ2-5; d_call: NA; cdr3_nt: TGTGCCAGCAGTTCCCCCGGAAGGCAAGAGACCCAGTACTTC; cdr3_aa: CASSSPGRQETQYF
clone_size: few; v_call: TRBV15; j_call: TRBJ1-5; d_call: NA; cdr3_nt: TGTGCCACCAGCAGAGATGGTACGGTTCAGCCCCAGCATTTT; cdr3_aa: CATSRDGTVQPQHF
clone_size: few; v_call: TRBV19; j_call: TRBJ2-3; d_call: TRBD2; cdr3_nt: TGTGCCAGTAGCTTGGACCCTAGCGGGAGGGCCGGTGGAGATACGCAGTATTTT; cdr3_aa: CASSLDPSGRAGGDTQYF
clone_size: many; v_call: TRBV28; j_call: TRBJ1-1; d_call: NA; cdr3_nt: TGTGCCAGCAGAATCCCCCGTCAGCGAGCTTTCTTT; cdr3_aa: CASRIPRQRAFF
clone_size: many; v_call: TRBV5-4; j_call: TRBJ2-3; d_call: NA; cdr3_nt: TGTGCCAGCAGCTTGAGGCGGGATGGGGTCACAGATACGCAGTATTTT; cdr3_aa: CASSLRRDGVTDTQYF
clone_size: many; v_call: TRBV7-2; j_call: TRBJ2-7; d_call: NA; cdr3_nt: TGTGCCAGCAGCGTCGGGGGATACGAGCAGTACTTC; cdr3_aa: CASSVGGYEQYF
clone_size: NA; v_call: TRBV4-2; j_call: TRBJ2-3; d_call: TRBD2; cdr3_nt: TGTGCCAGCAGCCAAGCCCCAGGACTAGCGGGCGGTACAGATACGCAGTATTTT; cdr3_aa: CASSQAPGLAGGTDTQYF
clone_size: NA; v_call: TRBV4-1; j_call: TRBJ1-6; d_call: TRBD1; cdr3_nt: TGCGCCAGCAGTTGGGACAGGGCTGATTCACCCCTCCACTTT; cdr3_aa: CASSWDRADSPLHF
clone_size: NA; v_call: TRBV5-1; j_call: TRBJ2-2; d_call: NA; cdr3_nt: TGCGCCAGCAGCCGGGACCGAACCGGGGAGCTGTTTTTT; cdr3_aa: CASSRDRTGELFF
clone_size: many; v_call: TRBV7-9; j_call: TRBJ1-1; d_call: NA; cdr3_nt: TGTGCCAGCAGCTTCTCGTCCGAGAACACTGAAGCTTTCTTT; cdr3_aa: CASSFSSENTEAFF